This entry lists 6 T cell receptor beta chains sequenced from one sample in a study of blood T cells in healthy people across ages. Next came a second PCR, run for about 6 to 12 cycles, which used a sample-barcoded 5' primer along with a J-beta primer mix. One entry per CDR3 protein results from TCRdb running MiXCR on the 5' RACE reads. The table lists roughly 1 million distinct CDR3 sequences, 20% to 25% of them singletons, with 0.65% to 0.95% in the top ten. The data also belong to a second study, concerning T cells of mothers and their children.

Sequenced input: blood. These receptors came from a girl aged 2 to 9 in good health.

V gene TRBV4-1 combines with J gene TRBJ2-1; 13 bases line up with TRBD2. The J segment lost 2 bases and the V segment lost 7 bases, leaving 8 bases of the junction unmatched. This CDR3 comprises 17 residues. The germline V gene has CDR1 MGHRA and CDR2 YSYEKL. The CDR3 loop reads CASKGLAGAFPYNEQFF. The DNA of the CDR3 is TGCGCCAGCAAAGGACTAGCGGGGGCCTTCCCCTACAATGAGCAGTTCTTC.

The gene calls are TRBV29-1 and TRBJ1-4; the match to TRBD1 covers 8 bases. The CDR3 loop spans 13 amino acids. Losses at the gene ends were 5 bases for V and 7 bases for J; bases not matched to a gene: 6. Germline V CDR1 and CDR2: SQVTM, ANQGSEA. For the CDR3, the DNA is TGCAGCGTTAGTCGGACAGGGACTGAAAAACTGTTTTTT. This codes for CSVSRTGTEKLFF.

This clonotype was recorded many times. The J gene is TRBJ2-3, the V gene TRBV15; TRBD1 matches 7 bases. Germline V gives CDR1 LNHNV, CDR2 YYDKDF (reference sequence). V lost 7 bases, J lost 4 bases, and 8 bases stayed unmatched. The CDR3 runs 14 residues. Here the CDR3 reads CATNEGGNPDTQYF. The CDR3 coding sequence is TGTGCCACCAACGAAGGGGGCAATCCAGATACGCAGTATTTT. The full variable domain, rest sourced from reference TRBV15 and TRBJ2-3, is DAMVIQNPRYQVTQFGKPVTLSCSQTLNHNVMYWYQQKSSQAPKLLFHYYDKDFNNEADTPDNFQSRRPNTSFCFLDIRSPGLGDTAMYLCATNEGGNPDTQYFGPGTRLTVL.

This clonotype was observed a few times. The CDR3 does not close with the conserved phenylalanine or tryptophan, likely indicating a read error. The V call is TRBV25-1, the J call TRBJ1-4, with unresolved D. The germline V gene has CDR1 MGHDK and CDR2 SYGVNS. CDR3 length: 16 residues. V was cut by 9 bases and J by 7 bases, with 24 bases left in between. The CDR3 here is CARLALLRGWSEKLFL. The DNA for the CDR3 is TGTGCCAGGCTTGCCCTCCTTCGGGGATGGAGTGAAAAACTGTTTCTT.

This clonotype was counted a few times. This chain uses TRBV6-6 with TRBJ1-4; D unresolved. CDR1 and CDR2 (germline): MNHNY, SVGAGI (reference sequence). V was clipped by 7 bases and J by 7 bases, with 4 bases between them. The CDR3 sequence is 10 residues long. CDR3 DNA sequence: TGTGCCAGCATGGGTGAAAAACTGTTTTTT. It translates to CASMGEKLFF.

This clonotype was detected only a few times. CDR3 DNA: TGTGCCAGCCGGGCGGGCCCGAATGAGCAGTTCTTC. Its translation is CASRAGPNEQFF. The chain combines TRBV12-3 or TRBV12-4 with TRBJ2-5; tentative D call: TRBD2 (5 bases). The J call may be mistaken, given a closer DNA end match to TRBJ2-1. This CDR3 spans 12 amino acids.